These 23 T cell receptor beta chains originate from one sample sequenced in a study of blood T cells in healthy people across ages. The use of a sample-barcoded 5' primer and a J-beta primer mix characterized a second PCR of roughly 6 to 11 cycles. Each CDR3 protein is one row after TCRdb ran MiXCR on the 5' RACE reads. The sample has more than 700,000 distinct CDR3 sequences; 53% are singletons. Sequencing input: blood. Receptors originate from a man older than 75 in good health.

The rearrangement uses TRBV6-6 and TRBJ2-4; the D gene is possibly TRBD2 (5 bases). The closer fit of TRBJ2-7 to the DNA end suggests the J call may be wrong. Looked up from germline, CDR1 is MNHNY and CDR2 is SVGAGI (reference sequence). The CDR3 is made up of 13 amino acids. CDR3 in amino acids: CASRGSGANEQYF. CDR3 nucleotides: TGTGCCAGCAGGGGCAGCGGTGCGAACGAGCAGTACTTC.

This clonotype was counted only a few times. J is TRBJ2-7 and V is TRBV5-1; TRBD1 matches at 9 bases. The J segment lost 0 bases and the V segment lost 0 bases, leaving 10 bases of the junction unmatched. The CDR3 runs 18 residues. The germline gives CDR1 SGHRS, CDR2 YFSETQ. The DNA of the CDR3 is TGCGCCAGCAGCTTGGACCCCGGGACAGGGAGACCCTCCTACGAGCAGTACTTC. Translation: CASSLDPGTGRPSYEQYF.

CDR3 nucleotide sequence: TGTGCCATCAGTGAAGCGGTCGCGGGCGGTGAGCAGTACTTC. Its protein is CAISEAVAGGEQYF. The rearrangement joins TRBV10-3 to TRBJ2-5; maybe TRBD2 (5 bases). CDR1 and CDR2 (germline): ENHRY, SYGVKD. With 3 bases removed from V and 11 bases from J, the gap between germline ends came to 19 bases. This CDR3 has 14 amino acids.

The V call is TRBV5-1, the J call TRBJ2-1, with D perhaps TRBD1 or TRBD2 (6 bases each). Germline V gene data show CDR1 as SGHRS and CDR2 as YFSETQ. This CDR3 contains 16 residues. V was cut by 4 bases and J by 0 bases, with 14 bases left in between. This CDR3 is CASSRGRGSSYNEQFF. CDR3 sequence (DNA): TGCGCCAGCAGCCGGGGGCGGGGATCCTCCTACAATGAGCAGTTCTTC.

The chain carries TRBV6-5 and TRBJ2-4; 7 nucleotides match TRBD1. Trimming took 8 bases from V and 7 from J; bases not matched to a gene: 8. Germline CDR1 and CDR2: MNHEY and SVGAGI. The CDR3 length is 13 residues. The CDR3: CASSRQGLNIQYF. CDR3 nucleotide sequence: TGTGCCAGCTCGCGACAGGGTTTGAACATTCAGTACTTC.

Concerning this clonotype itself: Being one base from a much bigger clone, this may be a read error. The CDR3 loop is CASTRGGTQGTQYF. The CDR3 nucleotides read TGTGCCAGCACCCGGGGGGGGACACAAGGGACCCAGTACTTC. The chain combines TRBV7-2 with TRBJ2-5, with TRBD2 identical over 8 bases. The CDR3 is made up of 14 amino acids. In germline, CDR1 is SGHTA, CDR2 FQGNSA.

The chain employs TRBV12-3 or TRBV12-4 and TRBJ2-4; 10 nucleotides match TRBD1. Near its end, the DNA agrees better with TRBJ2-5, so the J call may be wrong. The CDR3 covers 14 residues. The DNA for the CDR3 is TGTGCCAGCAGACCAGCCGGGACAGGGGTGACCCAGTACTTC. It translates to CASRPAGTGVTQYF.

The table lists this clonotype with a few counts. The genes are TRBV11-1 and TRBJ2-7, with D uncertain. Germline V CDR1 and CDR2: SGHAT, FQDESV (reference sequence). V lost 3 bases and J lost 5, with 11 bases in between. The CDR3 spans 13 residues. The CDR3 bases are TGTGCCAGCAGCTTCCTCTTAGCCGACGAGCAGTACTTC. Translation: CASSFLLADEQYF.

The V call is TRBV28, the J call TRBJ2-7; 8 nucleotides align to TRBD2. The CDR3 extends over 15 amino acids. CDR1 MDHEN and CDR2 SYDVKM come from the germline V gene. V shed 3 bases, J shed 6 bases, and the junction held 10 bases outside the gene matches. CDR3 protein: CASSFNGRATGEQYF. In DNA form, the CDR3 reads TGTGCCAGCAGTTTCAACGGGAGGGCCACGGGCGAGCAGTACTTC.

The CDR3 reads CASGGPLAGNTIYF. The CDR3 DNA sequence: TGTGCTAGTGGAGGACCCCTCGCTGGAAACACCATATATTTT. The chain has TRBV12-5 and TRBJ1-3, with D unclear. Germline V gene lookup returns CDR1 LGHNT and CDR2 FRNRAP. The CDR3 spans 14 residues. V was pared by 6 bases and J by 2 bases, with 11 bases between.

This chain links TRBV9 with TRBJ2-6; 8 positions agree with TRBD1. The germline CDR1 and CDR2 sequences are SGDLS and YYNGEE. V lost 3 bases to trimming and J lost 3 bases; unmatched junction nucleotides: 14. The CDR3 is made up of 19 amino acids. The CDR3 DNA reads TGTGCCAGCAGCGAGACCCTGGGGCAGGGGGCTCTTGGGGCCAACGTCCTGACTTTC. It codes for CASSETLGQGALGANVLTF.

This chain uses TRBV6-2 or TRBV6-3 with TRBJ2-7, with D maybe TRBD2 (5 bases). The germline V and J ends were trimmed by 10 bases and 4 bases, with 23 bases remaining between them. The CDR3 has 15 amino acids. The germline V gene encodes CDR1 MNHEY and CDR2 SVGEGT. CDR3 sequence: CATRPPGLLGYEQYF. The CDR3 DNA reads as TGTGCCACCAGACCACCCGGACTCCTTGGGTACGAGCAGTACTTC.

Note on this clonotype: The junction shows a germline mismatch at one end, possibly a read error. The V gene is TRBV20-1, the J gene TRBJ1-6; D not resolved. Germline assignment: CDR1 DFQATT and CDR2 SNEGSKA (reference sequence). The CDR3 has 13 amino acids. CDR3 nucleotide sequence: TGCAGTGCTAGAGGAGGGCTGGGTTCACCCCCCCACTTT. This gives the protein CSARGGLGSPPHF.

This chain uses TRBV11-1 with TRBJ2-7; D is unclear. Germline CDR1 SGHAT, CDR2 FQDESV (reference sequence). The CDR3 totals 14 residues. V dropped 1 base and J dropped 6 bases, with 13 bases sitting between them. The CDR3 sequence: CASSLVLSSREQYF. The DNA for the CDR3 is TGTGCCAGCAGCTTAGTCCTAAGCTCTCGCGAGCAGTACTTC.

V gene TRBV28 combines with J gene TRBJ2-1; TRBD1 is a possible D gene (7 bases). V shed 3 bases and J shed 6 bases, with 15 bases lying between them. This CDR3 has 15 amino acids. Germline CDR1 reads MDHEN; CDR2 reads SYDVKM. CDR3: CASSLVQGGGNEQFF. For the CDR3, the DNA is TGTGCCAGCAGTTTGGTCCAGGGGGGAGGCAATGAGCAGTTCTTC.

This chain joins TRBV24-1 and TRBJ1-5, with 7 bases fitting TRBD1. The CDR3 runs to 15 residues. V dropped 7 bases and J dropped 2; count of bases not matched to a gene: 7. CDR1 and CDR2 from the germline V gene are KGHDR and SFDVKD. Here the CDR3 DNA reads TGTGCCACCAGGGACGACAGGGTAGGCAATCAGCCCCAGCATTTT. It specifies CATRDDRVGNQPQHF.

The rearrangement uses TRBV7-2 and TRBJ2-1; the match to TRBD2 covers 13 bases. Losses at the gene ends were 8 bases for V and 6 bases for J; bases not matched to a gene: 4. The CDR3 runs 14 residues. Per germline, CDR1 SGHTA and CDR2 FQGNSA. Here the CDR3 reads CASARTSGSNEQFF. CDR3 nucleotides: TGTGCCAGCGCTAGGACTAGCGGGAGCAATGAGCAGTTCTTC. Full variable domain (remainder filled in from reference TRBV7-2 and TRBJ2-1): GAGVSQSPSNKVTEKGKDVELRCDPISGHTALYWYRQSLGQGLEFLIYFQGNSAPDKSGLPSDRFSAERTGGSVSTLTIQRTQQEDSAVYLCASARTSGSNEQFFGPGTRLTVL.

The chain is built from TRBV5-1 and TRBJ1-4, with TRBD1 as a possible D gene (6 bases). Trimming cost V 3 bases and J 4 bases, with 10 bases left between them. Germline loops: CDR1 SGHRS, CDR2 YFSETQ. This CDR3 has 14 residues. In DNA form, the CDR3 reads TGCGCCAGCAGCTCAGGGGTTATTAATGAAAAACTGTTTTTT. As protein: CASSSGVINEKLFF.

V is TRBV6-5 and J is TRBJ2-7, with D uncertain. V lost 9 bases to trimming and J lost 0 bases, with 15 bases between them. There are 14 residues in the CDR3. Per germline, CDR1 MNHEY and CDR2 SVGAGI. In DNA, the CDR3 is TGTGCCAGGAATGGGCAGCTGAGCTCCTACGAGCAGTACTTC. It codes for CARNGQLSSYEQYF.

The chain carries TRBV11-2 and TRBJ2-3; 11 bases agree with TRBD2. The CDR3 contains 15 residues. V dropped 1 base and J dropped 6; count of bases not matched to a gene: 3. CDR1 and CDR2 (germline): SGHAT, FQNNGV. The CDR3 protein is CASSLVPSGRDTQYF. The CDR3 DNA reads TGTGCCAGCAGCTTAGTGCCTAGCGGGAGGGATACGCAGTATTTT.

This rearrangement joins TRBV18 to TRBJ2-7; 9 bases align to TRBD1. TRBJ2-4 explains the end of the DNA better; the J call may be wrong. The CDR3 consists of 15 residues. CDR1 is KGHSH and CDR2 is LQKENI in the germline V gene. The CDR3 DNA is TGTGCCAGCTCACCGACGGGACAGGGTGGAAACATTCAGTACTTC. This codes for CASSPTGQGGNIQYF.

As to this clonotype: This clone may be a read error of a much larger clone one base away. V and J are TRBV11-2 and TRBJ1-2; D remains unclear. The CDR3 length is 15 residues. The V end lost 1 base, the J end lost 1 base, and 10 bases lay between the germline ends. Germline lookup yields CDR1 SGHAT and CDR2 FQNNGV. The CDR3 nucleotides are TGTGCCAGCAGCTTAGGGCGGATCTTTAACTATGGCTACACCTTC. Its protein product is CASSLGRIFNYGYTF.

J is TRBJ2-3 and V is TRBV12-3 or TRBV12-4, with D uncertain. CDR3 length: 12 residues. Trimming stripped 5 bases from V and 4 bases from J, with 7 bases between. The DNA for the CDR3 is TGTGCCAGCAGTCATGGCGCAGATACGCAGTATTTT. It translates to CASSHGADTQYF.